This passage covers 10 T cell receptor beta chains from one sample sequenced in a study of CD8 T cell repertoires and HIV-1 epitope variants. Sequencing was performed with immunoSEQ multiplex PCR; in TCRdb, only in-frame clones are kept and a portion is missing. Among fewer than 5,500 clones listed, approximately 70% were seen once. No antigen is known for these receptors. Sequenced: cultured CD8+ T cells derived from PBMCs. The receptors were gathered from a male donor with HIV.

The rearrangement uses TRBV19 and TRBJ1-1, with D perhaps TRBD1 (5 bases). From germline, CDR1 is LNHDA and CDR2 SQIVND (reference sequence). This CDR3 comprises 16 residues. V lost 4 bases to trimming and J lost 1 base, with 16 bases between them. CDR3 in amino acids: CASSRDPTGGNTEAFF. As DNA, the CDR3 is TGTGCCAGTAGTAGGGACCCTACCGGGGGGAACACTGAAGCTTTCTTT.

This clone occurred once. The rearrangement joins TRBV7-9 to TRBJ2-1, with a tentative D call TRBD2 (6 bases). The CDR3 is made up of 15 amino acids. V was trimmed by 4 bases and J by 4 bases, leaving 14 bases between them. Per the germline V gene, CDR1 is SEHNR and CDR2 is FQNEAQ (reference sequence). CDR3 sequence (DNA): TGTGCCAGCAGCTCATCGGGAGATGGGTACAATGAGCAGTTCTTC. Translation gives CASSSSGDGYNEQFF.

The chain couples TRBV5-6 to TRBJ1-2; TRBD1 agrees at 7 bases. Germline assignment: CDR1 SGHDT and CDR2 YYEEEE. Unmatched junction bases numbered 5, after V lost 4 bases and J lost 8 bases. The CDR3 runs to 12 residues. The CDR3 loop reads CASSRQGGGYTF. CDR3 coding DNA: TGTGCCAGCAGCAGACAGGGAGGCGGCTACACCTTC. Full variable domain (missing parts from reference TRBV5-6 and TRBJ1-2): DAGVTQSPTHLIKTRGQQVTLRCSPKSGHDTVSWYQQALGQGPQFIFQYYEEEERQRGNFPDRFSGHQFPNYSSELNVNALLLGDSALYLCASSRQGGGYTFGSGTRLTVV.

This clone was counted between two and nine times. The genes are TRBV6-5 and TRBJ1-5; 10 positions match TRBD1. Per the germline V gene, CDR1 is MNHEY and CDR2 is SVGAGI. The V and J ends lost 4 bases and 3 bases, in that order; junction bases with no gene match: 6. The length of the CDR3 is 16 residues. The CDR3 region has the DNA TGTGCCAGCAGTTTATCCGGGACAGGGGTCAATCAGCCCCAGCATTTT. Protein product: CASSLSGTGVNQPQHF.

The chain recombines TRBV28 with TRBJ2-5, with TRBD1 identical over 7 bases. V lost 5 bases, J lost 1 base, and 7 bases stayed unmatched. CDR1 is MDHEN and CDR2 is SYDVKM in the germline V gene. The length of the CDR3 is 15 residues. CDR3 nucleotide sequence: TGTGCCAGCAGTCGTGAATCAGGGGGCCAAGAGACCCAGTACTTC. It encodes CASSRESGGQETQYF.

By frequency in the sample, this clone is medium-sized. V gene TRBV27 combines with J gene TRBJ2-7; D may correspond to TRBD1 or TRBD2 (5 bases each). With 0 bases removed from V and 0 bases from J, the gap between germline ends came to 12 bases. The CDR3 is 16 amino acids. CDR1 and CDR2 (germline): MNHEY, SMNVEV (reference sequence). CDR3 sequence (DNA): TGTGCCAGCAGTTTATCGGTTGGGACGTACTCCTACGAGCAGTACTTC. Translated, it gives CASSLSVGTYSYEQYF.

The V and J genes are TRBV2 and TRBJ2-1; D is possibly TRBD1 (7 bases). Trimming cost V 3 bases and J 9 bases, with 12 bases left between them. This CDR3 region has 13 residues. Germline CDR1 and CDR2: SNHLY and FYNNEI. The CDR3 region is CASSDHRGGEQFF. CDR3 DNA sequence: TGTGCCAGCAGTGACCACAGGGGAGGTGAGCAGTTCTTC. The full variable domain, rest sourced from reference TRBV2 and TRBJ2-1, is EPEVTQTPSHQVTQMGQEVILRCVPISNHLYFYWYRQILGQKVEFLVSFYNNEISEKSEIFDDQFSVERPDGSNFTLKIRSTKLEDSAMYFCASSDHRGGEQFFGPGTRLTVL.

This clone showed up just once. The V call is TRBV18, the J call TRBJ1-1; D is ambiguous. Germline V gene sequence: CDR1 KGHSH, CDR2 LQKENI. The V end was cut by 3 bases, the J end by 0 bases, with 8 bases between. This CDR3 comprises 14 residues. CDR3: CASSPLGLNTEAFF. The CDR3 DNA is TGTGCCAGCTCACCGTTGGGATTGAACACTGAAGCTTTCTTT.

The CDR3 DNA reads as TGTGCCAGCAGTTCTTATACCCGGGACAATCTTATTCAGTACTTC. Protein sequence: CASSSYTRDNLIQYF. The V and J genes are TRBV27 and TRBJ2-4, with a possible D match to TRBD1 (6 bases). This CDR3 is built from 15 residues. V was trimmed by 4 bases and J by 10 bases, leaving 20 bases between them. Germline CDR1 and CDR2: MNHEY and SMNVEV (reference sequence).

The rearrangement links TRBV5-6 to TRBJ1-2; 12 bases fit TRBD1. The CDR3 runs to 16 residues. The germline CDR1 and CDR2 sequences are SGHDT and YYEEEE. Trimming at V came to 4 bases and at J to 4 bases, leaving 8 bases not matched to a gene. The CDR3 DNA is TGTGCCAGCAGCGGAACCGGGACAGGGGGCAGCTATGGCTACACCTTC. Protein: CASSGTGTGGSYGYTF.